This entry lists 23 T cell receptor beta chains sequenced from one sample in a study of beta chain features in type 1 diabetes. Expressed TCRB transcripts were sequenced because the entire RNA isolate underwent reverse transcription. TCRdb's table, derived via immunoSEQ multiplex PCR, lists solely in-frame clones and lacks some. The sample contains about 340,000 clones, around 9.3% of which appear only once. Antigens for these TCRs are unknown. Study outcomes and limitations: In every one of the four CD4+ subsets, TCRB CDR3s were moderately but significantly shorter in Type 1 diabetes patients.

Sequenced: central memory CD4+ T cells from blood. These receptors all come from a young man with type 1 diabetes.

There are a few counts of this clone. The chain employs TRBV7-9 and TRBJ1-1; D not resolved. Germline V CDR1 and CDR2: SEHNR, FQNEAQ (reference sequence). The CDR3 totals 17 residues. Deletions cut 2 bases from V and 2 bases from J, with 18 bases between. The CDR3 DNA reads TGTGCCAGCAGCTTAATTACCGGGTGGCAGATTAACACTGAAGCTTTCTTT. Protein product: CASSLITGWQINTEAFF.

This clone was observed a handful of times. The chain joins TRBV5-1 to TRBJ2-3, with 12 bases that match TRBD2. Germline CDR1 and CDR2: SGHRS and YFSETQ. This CDR3 has 17 residues. After removal of 1 base from V and 0 bases from J, the junction contained 3 bases not matched to a gene. The CDR3 loop is CASSLRLAGDSTDTQYF. CDR3 bases: TGCGCCAGCAGCTTGCGACTAGCGGGGGATAGCACAGATACGCAGTATTTT.

There are a few counts of this clone. V is TRBV5-1 and J is TRBJ1-6, with a tentative D call TRBD1 (5 bases). The CDR3 extends over 16 amino acids. Trimming removed 2 bases from V and 4 bases from J, with 13 bases in between. The germline V gene has CDR1 SGHRS and CDR2 YFSETQ. The CDR3 protein is CASSLGPGRYNSPLHF. In nucleotides, the CDR3 is TGCGCCAGCAGCTTAGGGCCGGGACGATATAATTCACCCCTCCACTTT.

Turning to this clone: The junction departs from the called germline gene at one end, perhaps through a read error. This chain joins TRBV5-6 and TRBJ2-5, with TRBD2 identical over 11 bases. The CDR3 totals 14 residues. The V gene's germline CDR1 is SGHDT and CDR2 YYEEEE. As DNA, the CDR3 is TGTGCCAGCACCTTGGATAGCGGGGGGGCAGGCCAGTACTTC. The encoded protein is CASTLDSGGAGQYF.

This clone was observed a handful of times. The genes are TRBV6-5 and TRBJ1-1; D might be TRBD1 (6 bases). V was trimmed by 4 bases and J by 6 bases, leaving 12 bases between them. Germline CDR1 and CDR2: MNHEY and SVGAGI. The CDR3 runs to 13 residues. The CDR3: CASSSTGRAEAFF. The CDR3 DNA follows: TGTGCCAGCAGTTCAACAGGGAGGGCTGAAGCTTTCTTT.

This chain joins TRBV18 and TRBJ1-1; TRBD1 might be the D (5 bases). The V gene lost 4 bases and the J gene lost 11 bases, with 14 bases spanning the gap. CDR3 length: 12 residues. Germline lookup yields CDR1 KGHSH and CDR2 LQKENI. As DNA, the CDR3 is TGTGCCAGCTCACGGGACCCCGAGGGTGCTTTCTTT. It specifies CASSRDPEGAFF.

A few counts support this clone. The rearrangement links TRBV29-1 to TRBJ2-7, with D possibly being TRBD1 (5 bases). Germline V lookup: CDR1 SQVTM, CDR2 ANQGSEA. This CDR3 spans 13 amino acids. The V gene lost 5 bases and the J gene lost 0 bases, with 11 bases spanning the gap. CDR3 region: CSVYRTDSYEQYF. The CDR3 DNA reads TGCAGCGTTTACAGGACCGACTCCTACGAGCAGTACTTC.

This clone came up many times. The chain links TRBV19 to TRBJ1-3; D gene ambiguous. The ends were cut back, 5 bases at V and 4 bases at J, with 6 bases in the middle. There are 12 residues in the CDR3. Germline V gene data show CDR1 as LNHDA and CDR2 as SQIVND (reference sequence). The CDR3 DNA reads as TGTGCCAGTAGTTACGACGGAAACACCATATATTTT. Residues: CASSYDGNTIYF.

Only a few counts were recorded for this clone. This chain joins TRBV28 and TRBJ1-1, with D unresolved. In germline, CDR1 is MDHEN, CDR2 SYDVKM. The CDR3 is made up of 13 amino acids. The V gene lost 5 bases and the J gene lost 1 base, with 8 bases spanning the gap. The CDR3 reads CASSLGANTEAFF. As DNA, the CDR3 is TGTGCCAGCAGTCTGGGAGCGAACACTGAAGCTTTCTTT. Variable domain in full (rest from reference TRBV28 and TRBJ1-1): DVKVTQSSRYLVKRTGEKVFLECVQDMDHENMFWYRQDPGLGLRLIYFSYDVKMKEKGDIPEGYSVSREKKERFSLILESASTNQTSMYLCASSLGANTEAFFGQGTRLTVV.

This clone was seen more than once but under ten times. This chain links TRBV5-4 with TRBJ1-4; D unresolved. V dropped 4 bases and J dropped 0 bases, with 10 bases sitting between them. The CDR3 length is 15 residues. Germline V lookup: CDR1 SGHNT, CDR2 YYREEE (reference sequence). The DNA for the CDR3 is TGTGCCAGCAGCCGGAACAGTGCAACTAATGAAAAACTGTTTTTT. Its translation: CASSRNSATNEKLFF.

The chain combines TRBV28 with TRBJ2-7; D gene uncertain. Germline V CDR1 and CDR2: MDHEN, SYDVKM. The CDR3 spans 14 residues. V lost 9 bases, J lost 0 bases, and 15 bases lay in between. Here the CDR3 DNA reads TGTGCCAGTACAGCCGACCGTTACTCCTACGAGCAGTACTTC. Translation: CASTADRYSYEQYF.

The rearrangement links TRBV27 to TRBJ1-5, with D possibly being TRBD1 (6 bases). CDR3 size: 17 residues. V was pared by 4 bases and J by 6 bases, with 22 bases between. In germline, CDR1 is MNHEY, CDR2 SMNVEV (reference sequence). The CDR3 region has the DNA TGTGCCAGCAGTTCCACACAGGGACGGCGGGCGGGTCAGCCCCAGCATTTT. It yields the protein CASSSTQGRRAGQPQHF.

This chain connects TRBV2 to TRBJ2-3; D might be TRBD1 (6 bases). The CDR3 length is 16 residues. Germline V CDR1 and CDR2: SNHLY, FYNNEI. V gave up 6 bases and J gave up 4 bases, with 20 bases separating them. In DNA form, the CDR3 reads TGTGCCAGCAGGAGACAACAGGGTAGAATACCAGATACGCAGTATTTT. Translating it yields CASRRQQGRIPDTQYF.

This clone has ten or more counts. The chain employs TRBV21-1 and TRBJ1-1. TRBV21-1 is an annotated pseudogene. The CDR3 contains 14 residues. This CDR3 reads CASSKEHGHTEAFF. CDR3 DNA sequence: TGTGCCAGCAGCAAAGAGCACGGGCACACTGAAGCTTTCTTT.

Only a few counts were recorded for this clone. The J gene is TRBJ2-5, the V gene TRBV9; TRBD2 matches 7 bases. V shed 5 bases and J 2 bases; nucleotides not matched to a gene: 9. Germline CDR1 and CDR2: SGDLS and YYNGEE. The CDR3 has 15 residues. The CDR3 bases are TGTGCCAGCAGTGAAAGGAGGGGAGGGCAAGAGACCCAGTACTTC. Its translation is CASSERRGGQETQYF.

This chain uses TRBV30 with TRBJ2-5; D gene uncertain. Between the trimmed V and J ends, which lost 0 bases and 1 base, there was a span of 9 bases. The CDR3 covers 14 residues. Germline values: CDR1 GTSNPN, CDR2 SVGIG (reference sequence). CDR3 in amino acids: CAWSVRAPQETQYF. The DNA for the CDR3 is TGTGCCTGGAGTGTACGGGCACCCCAAGAGACCCAGTACTTC.

V and J are TRBV11-2 and TRBJ2-5; TRBD1 agrees at 9 bases. Trimming cost V 5 bases and J 5 bases; bases outside gene matches: 9. The CDR3 has 15 residues. Germline CDR1 and CDR2: SGHAT and FQNNGV. The CDR3 DNA follows: TGTGCCAGCAGCATTTCGGGACAGGGCAGTGAGACCCAGTACTTC. This translates into CASSISGQGSETQYF.

This clone was found a few times. V gene TRBV5-4 combines with J gene TRBJ1-1, with unresolved D. The CDR3 is made up of 14 amino acids. Trimming removed 3 bases at V and 6 bases at J, with 15 bases between. The germline V gene has CDR1 SGHNT and CDR2 YYREEE (reference sequence). The CDR3 bases are TGTGCCAGCAGCTCCGCGGGGAAAACGGCTGAAGCTTTCTTT. Protein sequence: CASSSAGKTAEAFF.

At least ten counts were recorded for this clone. This chain joins TRBV9 and TRBJ1-1; D not resolved. The V end lost 4 bases, the J end lost 1 base, and 11 bases lay between the germline ends. CDR1 is SGDLS and CDR2 is YYNGEE in the germline V gene. This CDR3 comprises 14 residues. CDR3 protein: CASSPRAQNTEAFF. CDR3 bases: TGTGCCAGCAGCCCTAGGGCACAGAACACTGAAGCTTTCTTT.

This clone was detected only a few times. CDR3 in amino acids: CASSEWGQANYGYTF. CDR3 in DNA: TGTGCCAGCAGTGAATGGGGACAGGCTAACTATGGCTACACCTTC. This chain connects TRBV6-1 to TRBJ1-2, with 8 bases aligning to TRBD1. V gave up 2 bases and J gave up 0 bases; unmatched junction bases: 2. The germline CDR1 and CDR2 sequences are MNHNS and SASEGT. CDR3 length: 15 residues.

Points on this clone: The sample has other DNA sequences that encode this CDR3 too. The rearrangement links TRBV9 to TRBJ2-7; 7 bases are a match to TRBD1. With V trimmed by 4 bases and J by 0 bases, 4 bases remained unmatched. The V gene's germline CDR1 is SGDLS and CDR2 YYNGEE. The CDR3 length is 14 residues. For the CDR3, the DNA is TGTGCCAGCAGCTCCCGGGACAGCTCCTACGAGCAGTACTTC. Translation gives CASSSRDSSYEQYF.

This chain links TRBV5-1 with TRBJ2-2; D ambiguous. This CDR3 is 16 amino acids long. Germline V gene sequence: CDR1 SGHRS, CDR2 YFSETQ. The V end was cut by 0 bases, the J end by 2 bases, with 11 bases between. For the CDR3, the DNA is TGCGCCAGCAGCTTGGCGGCGACTCTTAACACCGGGGAGCTGTTTTTT. Residues: CASSLAATLNTGELFF.

The chain employs TRBV5-1 and TRBJ1-1; TRBD1 matches at 8 bases. Germline V gives CDR1 SGHRS, CDR2 YFSETQ. The CDR3 is 15 amino acids. V was pared by 3 bases and J by 4 bases, with 8 bases of the junction left unmatched. The chain's CDR3 is CASSSTGAQTTEAFF. The CDR3 nucleotides are TGCGCCAGCAGCTCGACAGGGGCCCAAACCACTGAAGCTTTCTTT. The full variable domain, rest sourced from reference TRBV5-1 and TRBJ1-1, is KAGVTQTPRYLIKTRGQQVTLSCSPISGHRSVSWYQQTPGQGLQFLFEYFSETQRNKGNFPGRFSGRQFSNSRSEMNVSTLELGDSALYLCASSSTGAQTTEAFFGQGTRLTVV.